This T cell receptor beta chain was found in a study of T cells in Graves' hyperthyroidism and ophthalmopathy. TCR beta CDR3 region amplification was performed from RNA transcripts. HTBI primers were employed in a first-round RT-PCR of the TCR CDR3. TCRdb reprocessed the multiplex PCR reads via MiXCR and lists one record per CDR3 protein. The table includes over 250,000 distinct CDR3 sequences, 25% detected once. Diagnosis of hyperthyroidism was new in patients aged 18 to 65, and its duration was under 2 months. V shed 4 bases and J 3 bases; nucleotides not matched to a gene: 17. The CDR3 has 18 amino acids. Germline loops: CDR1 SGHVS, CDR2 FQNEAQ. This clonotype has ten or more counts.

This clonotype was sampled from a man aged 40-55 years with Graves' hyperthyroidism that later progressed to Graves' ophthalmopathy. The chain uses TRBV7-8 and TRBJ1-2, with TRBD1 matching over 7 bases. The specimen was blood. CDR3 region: CASSSPGRQGQGYYGYTF. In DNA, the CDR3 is TGTGCCAGCAGCTCGCCTGGGAGACAGGGACAAGGGTACTATGGCTACACCTTC.